The 25 T cell receptor beta chains given below trace back to one sample, sequenced in a study of graft-versus-host responses after intestinal transplantation. Sequencing used immunoSEQ multiplex PCR; TCRdb keeps in-frame clones, though not all of them. The sample consists of about 100,000 clones, roughly 84% of them appearing once. No antigen has been assigned to these receptors. Sample: unstimulated CD4+ T cells sorted from spleen or lymph node cells, taken before transplant. These receptor sequences come from a human donor who was the organ donor for an intestinal transplant.

The chain links TRBV5-4 to TRBJ1-1; D ambiguous. This CDR3 has 13 amino acids. V lost 2 bases and J lost 6, with 11 bases in between. In germline, CDR1 is SGHNT, CDR2 YYREEE (reference sequence). Here the CDR3 reads CASSFNTFPEAFF. Written as DNA, the CDR3 is TGTGCCAGCAGCTTTAACACCTTCCCTGAAGCTTTCTTT.

This clone has more than one count but fewer than ten. This sequence joins TRBV30 and TRBJ1-6; D is possibly TRBD1 (5 bases). Trimming cost V 3 bases and J 13 bases, with 16 bases left between them. Germline V CDR1 and CDR2: GTSNPN, SVGIG (reference sequence). This CDR3 has 13 residues. CDR3 DNA sequence: TGTGCCTGGAGAGAGGGGCCGGCCCATCCCCTCCACTTT. Translated: CAWREGPAHPLHF.

The chain carries TRBV5-1 and TRBJ2-3; 9 bases match TRBD1. The CDR3 extends over 15 amino acids. The germline V gene encodes CDR1 SGHRS and CDR2 YFSETQ. Losses at the gene ends were 4 bases for V and 4 bases for J; bases not matched to a gene: 7. The CDR3 is CASSPTGGGSDTQYF. CDR3 coding DNA: TGCGCCAGCAGCCCGACAGGGGGAGGGTCAGATACGCAGTATTTT.

This clone was detected a few times. The CDR3 region has the DNA TGTGCCAGCAGCTTAATGGGTTCCGAAGCTTTCTTT. Protein: CASSLMGSEAFF. The chain uses TRBV7-3 and TRBJ1-1; D call uncertain. The CDR3 runs to 12 residues. The V end lost 1 base, the J end lost 8 bases, and 8 bases lay between the germline ends. Germline loops: CDR1 SGHTA, CDR2 FQGTGA.

V gene TRBV5-6 combines with J gene TRBJ1-4; D not certain. CDR1 and CDR2 (germline): SGHDT, YYEEEE. The CDR3 loop spans 14 amino acids. V shed 2 bases and J shed 6 bases, with 11 bases lying between them. The CDR3 DNA sequence: TGTGCCAGCAGCTTAAAATCCCCCCATGAAAAACTGTTTTTT. This encodes CASSLKSPHEKLFF.

The rearrangement joins TRBV28 to TRBJ2-7, with TRBD1 matching over 7 bases. Germline trimming cut 6 bases from V and 3 bases from J; bases unmatched to any gene: 5. Germline assignment: CDR1 MDHEN and CDR2 SYDVKM. The CDR3 has 13 amino acids. The CDR3 nucleotides read TGTGCCAGCAGCCTTACAGGGGTCTACGAGCAGTACTTC. This translates into CASSLTGVYEQYF.

The chain joins TRBV18 to TRBJ2-3, with TRBD2 as a possible D gene (5 bases). This CDR3 is 16 amino acids long. Per germline, CDR1 KGHSH and CDR2 LQKENI. Trimming cost V 1 base and J 4 bases, with 15 bases left between them. The DNA for the CDR3 is TGTGCCAGCTCACCACGACTGAGGGTTGGGGCAGATACGCAGTATTTT. Encoded protein: CASSPRLRVGADTQYF.

This rearrangement joins TRBV25-1 to TRBJ1-2; D gene unclear. V was pared by 1 base and J by 4 bases, with 10 bases between. The CDR3 has 14 residues. Germline V gene lookup returns CDR1 MGHDK and CDR2 SYGVNS. The CDR3 region is CASSESGGFYGYTF. The DNA for the CDR3 is TGTGCCAGCAGTGAATCGGGCGGATTCTATGGCTACACCTTC.

The chain employs TRBV5-1 and TRBJ1-1; 7 bases fit TRBD1. The CDR3 contains 14 residues. The junction had 8 bases not matched to a gene; V was cut back by 9 bases and J by 0 bases. The V gene's germline CDR1 is SGHRS and CDR2 YFSETQ. The CDR3 coding sequence is TGCGCCATCCCCGGGACAGAGCTGAACACTGAAGCTTTCTTT. Amino acid sequence: CAIPGTELNTEAFF.

The rearrangement joins TRBV6-1 to TRBJ2-5, with D perhaps being TRBD1 or TRBD2 (5 bases each). Deletions cut 7 bases from V and 9 bases from J, with 24 bases between. The length of the CDR3 is 15 residues. Germline CDR1 is MNHNS and CDR2 is SASEGT. The DNA of the CDR3 is TGTGCCAGCACCGACCCGCCTGGGGGAAGACGGGCCCAGTACTTC. Translating gives CASTDPPGGRRAQYF.

J is TRBJ1-6 and V is TRBV30; a weak D match, TRBD1 (5 bases). This CDR3 is built from 15 residues. V was clipped by 0 bases and J by 10 bases, with 16 bases between them. Germline loops: CDR1 GTSNPN, CDR2 SVGIG (reference sequence). Here the CDR3 DNA reads TGTGCCTGGAGTGTACTGGTGGGGGGAGGATCACCCCTCCACTTT. This sequence encodes CAWSVLVGGGSPLHF.

This clone was seen just once. The rearrangement joins TRBV16 to TRBJ1-4; the D gene is possibly TRBD1 (5 bases). CDR3 length: 16 amino acids. Germline assignment: CDR1 KGHSY and CDR2 FQNENV. V was shortened by 0 bases and J by 3 bases, with 11 bases between the two germline ends. CDR3 protein: CASSQSGGASNEKLFF. CDR3 DNA: TGTGCCAGCAGCCAATCAGGAGGGGCGTCTAATGAAAAACTGTTTTTT.

The rearrangement uses TRBV27 and TRBJ1-5, with a tentative D call TRBD1 (6 bases). The CDR3 contains 16 residues. Trimming pared 5 bases from V and 0 bases from J, leaving 14 bases between. Germline V gives CDR1 MNHEY, CDR2 SMNVEV (reference sequence). The CDR3 DNA reads TGTGCCAGCAGTAGACAGGTTCTTTATAGCAATCAGCCCCAGCATTTT. It translates to CASSRQVLYSNQPQHF.

The rearrangement uses TRBV30 and TRBJ2-7, with D perhaps matching TRBD2 (5 bases). The V gene lost 2 bases and the J gene lost 4 bases, with 12 bases spanning the gap. Germline V gene data show CDR1 as GTSNPN and CDR2 as SVGIG (reference sequence). The CDR3 length is 13 residues. CDR3 protein: CAWSRGVLYEQYF. The CDR3 bases are TGTGCCTGGAGTCGGGGAGTACTGTACGAGCAGTACTTC.

This chain joins TRBV30 and TRBJ1-6; perhaps TRBD1 as D (6 bases). V gave up 6 bases and J gave up 7 bases, with 16 bases separating them. Looked up from germline, CDR1 is GTSNPN and CDR2 is SVGIG (reference sequence). The CDR3 runs to 14 residues. CDR3 sequence: CACRGGAQNSPLHF. DNA of the CDR3: TGTGCCTGCCGAGGGGGGGCACAGAATTCACCCCTCCACTTT.

The CDR3 reads CASSRGTGELFF. The CDR3, as DNA: TGTGCCAGCTCTAGGGGGACCGGGGAGCTGTTTTTT. The V call is TRBV11-2, the J call TRBJ2-2; perhaps TRBD1 as D (6 bases). Germline V gene lookup returns CDR1 SGHAT and CDR2 FQNNGV. V shed 8 bases and J shed 5 bases, with 9 bases lying between them. The CDR3 loop spans 12 amino acids.

The chain couples TRBV19 to TRBJ1-6; D is ambiguous. V shed 3 bases and J shed 7 bases, with 7 bases lying between them. This CDR3 is built from 13 residues. Germline CDR1 and CDR2: LNHDA and SQIVND (reference sequence). CDR3 bases: TGTGCCAGTAGTATTAGTCGAAATTCACCCCTCCACTTT. Its protein is CASSISRNSPLHF.

This chain uses TRBV6-6 with TRBJ1-5, with 8 positions matching TRBD1. The germline V gene encodes CDR1 MNHNY and CDR2 SVGAGI (reference sequence). The CDR3 runs to 13 residues. With 5 bases clipped from V and 6 bases from J, the junction kept 3 bases outside the gene matches. CDR3 bases: TGTGCCAGCAGTCGAGACAGGGGTCAGCCCCAGCATTTT. Protein product: CASSRDRGQPQHF.

The chain carries TRBV7-9 and TRBJ1-2; D not certain. V was clipped by 3 bases and J by 4 bases, with 6 bases between them. Germline CDR1 reads SEHNR; CDR2 reads FQNEAQ (reference sequence). The CDR3 runs to 12 residues. The CDR3, as DNA: TGTGCCAGCAGCTTGACGGGCTATGGCTACACCTTC. Translating gives CASSLTGYGYTF.

The genes are TRBV18 and TRBJ2-2; D call uncertain. CDR3 length: 13 residues. Germline V gene sequence: CDR1 KGHSH, CDR2 LQKENI. Trimming took off 2 bases at V and 4 bases at J, with 5 bases between the two ends. The CDR3 DNA follows: TGTGCCAGCTCACCAGGGGTCACCGGGGAGCTGTTTTTT. Its protein is CASSPGVTGELFF.

The CDR3 spells CASSLDSRQGTTYGYTF. The CDR3 DNA sequence: TGTGCCAGCAGCTTAGATAGCCGACAGGGGACGACCTATGGCTACACCTTC. The chain uses TRBV7-9 and TRBJ1-2; 8 nucleotides match TRBD1. The trim removed 1 base at V and 4 bases at J, leaving 11 bases unmatched. The CDR3 runs 17 residues. In germline, CDR1 is SEHNR, CDR2 FQNEAQ (reference sequence).

The V gene is TRBV29-1, the J gene TRBJ2-7; 8 positions match TRBD1. From germline, CDR1 is SQVTM and CDR2 ANQGSEA. Trimming cost V 6 bases and J 1 base; bases outside gene matches: 11. The CDR3 contains 15 residues. CDR3 sequence (DNA): TGCAGCGTCATCTGGACAGGGAGTATATCCTACGAGCAGTACTTC. It is translated as CSVIWTGSISYEQYF.

This clone has more than one count but fewer than ten. The V and J genes are TRBV7-9 and TRBJ1-2; no reliable D call. V lost 1 base and J lost 6, with 9 bases in between. This CDR3 is 13 amino acids long. Germline values: CDR1 SEHNR, CDR2 FQNEAQ (reference sequence). CDR3 nucleotides: TGTGCCAGCAGCTTAGTAAGAGAAGATGGCTACACCTTC. Amino acids: CASSLVREDGYTF.

J is TRBJ2-2 and V is TRBV5-1; 9 bases fit TRBD2. Losses at the gene ends were 4 bases for V and 2 bases for J; bases not matched to a gene: 15. Germline values: CDR1 SGHRS, CDR2 YFSETQ. The CDR3 spans 19 residues. CDR3 sequence: CASSLNIRVAGDNTGELFF. The CDR3 nucleotides read TGCGCCAGCAGCCTGAACATTCGGGTAGCGGGGGACAACACCGGGGAGCTGTTTTTT.

V gene TRBV19 combines with J gene TRBJ1-5, with a tentative D call TRBD1 (5 bases). CDR1 and CDR2 from the germline V gene are LNHDA and SQIVND (reference sequence). Between the trimmed V and J ends, which lost 3 bases and 0 bases, there was a span of 21 bases. The CDR3 extends over 19 amino acids. The CDR3 region has the DNA TGTGCCAGTAGTATGCGCCCAGGGTCCAAAGAGGGTAGCAATCAGCCCCAGCATTTT. It yields the protein CASSMRPGSKEGSNQPQHF.